Each of the 17 T cell receptor beta chains below was sequenced from the same sample in a study of shared clonotypes between healthy human individuals. Profiling relied on immunoSEQ multiplex PCR, and the TCRdb table lists in-frame clones only, not all of them. The sample has about 530,000 clones, roughly 85% seen once. Input material: PBMCs. These receptors were taken from a woman aged 40 to 50 in good health. Some clones in this sample may be carry-over from other donors' samples.

The rearrangement uses TRBV30 and TRBJ2-5; TRBD1 aligns across 7 bases. V lost 3 bases to trimming and J lost 4 bases; unmatched junction nucleotides: 8. This CDR3 comprises 14 residues. From germline, CDR1 is GTSNPN and CDR2 SVGIG (reference sequence). The CDR3, as DNA: TGTGCCTGGAGCGCGGACAGGAGGTTAGAGACCCAGTACTTC. It encodes CAWSADRRLETQYF. Together with reference TRBV30 and TRBJ2-5, the CDR3 gives the full variable domain: SQTIHQWPATLVQPVGSPLSLECTVEGTSNPNLYWYRQAAGRGLQLLFYSVGIGQISSEVPQNLSASRPQDRQFILSSKKLLLSDSGFYLCAWSADRRLETQYFGPGTRLLVL.

The CDR3 DNA follows: TGTGCCAGCAGCTCCCTTAACTCCGGTAGCACTGAAGCTTTCTTT. It is translated as CASSSLNSGSTEAFF. The V gene is TRBV5-4, the J gene TRBJ1-1; D not certain. The V gene lost 3 bases and the J gene lost 4 bases, with 16 bases spanning the gap. The CDR3 has 15 amino acids. The V gene's germline CDR1 is SGHNT and CDR2 YYREEE (reference sequence).

The gene calls are TRBV18 and TRBJ2-7; 8 bases are shared with TRBD1. This CDR3 region has 16 residues. V trimming: 1 base; J trimming: 2 bases; junction bases outside the gene matches: 7. Germline CDR1 is KGHSH and CDR2 is LQKENI. The CDR3 DNA sequence: TGTGCCAGCTCACCACGAGCGGCAGGGGGCCCCTACGAGCAGTACTTC. Its translation is CASSPRAAGGPYEQYF. Filled out from reference TRBV18 and TRBJ2-7, the complete variable domain reads NAGVMQNPRHLVRRRGQEARLRCSPMKGHSHVYWYRQLPEEGLKFMVYLQKENIIDESGMPKERFSAEFPKEGPSILRIQQVVRGDSAAYFCASSPRAAGGPYEQYFGPGTRLTVT.

The chain uses TRBV28 and TRBJ2-7; tentatively, D is TRBD1 or TRBD2 (5 bases each). The CDR3 has 17 residues. Germline values: CDR1 MDHEN, CDR2 SYDVKM. Trimming shortened V by 6 bases and J by 3 bases, and 24 bases separated the two germline ends. In nucleotides, the CDR3 is TGTGCCAGCAGCCTTGGTCGACCTCGGGTGGGGGACTACGAGCAGTACTTC. This encodes CASSLGRPRVGDYEQYF.

In its sample, this clone was seen once. With only one base between it and a far larger clone, this is likely a read error. Other DNA variants within this sample encode the same CDR3. J is TRBJ1-4 and V is TRBV7-2; 7 positions agree with TRBD1. Germline V lookup: CDR1 SGHTA, CDR2 FQGNSA. The CDR3 covers 15 residues. For the CDR3, the DNA is TGTGCCAGCAGCTCAGGGGGGGAAACTAATGAAAAACTATTTTTT. This sequence encodes CASSSGGETNEKLFF. The whole variable domain, filled in from reference TRBV7-2 and TRBJ1-4, reads GAGVSQSPSNKVTEKGKDVELRCDPISGHTALYWYRQSLGQGLEFLIYFQGNSAPDKSGLPSDRFSAERTGGSVSTLTIQRTQQEDSAVYLCASSSGGETNEKLFFGSGTQLSVL.

On this clone itself: Germline is not matched at one junction end, which may reflect a read error. The V and J genes are TRBV11-2 and TRBJ2-7; 9 bases fit TRBD1. Looked up from germline, CDR1 is SGHAT and CDR2 is FQNNGV. The CDR3 contains 14 residues. In nucleotides, the CDR3 is TGTGCCAGCAGTTCAACAGGGGGCTCCCACGAGCAGTACTTC. Translation: CASSSTGGSHEQYF.

The chain recombines TRBV28 with TRBJ2-5; D unclear. From germline, CDR1 is MDHEN and CDR2 SYDVKM. V lost 2 bases to trimming and J lost 2 bases, with 9 bases between them. This CDR3 is 14 amino acids long. The CDR3 reads CASSLRRQQETQYF. CDR3 DNA sequence: TGTGCCAGCAGTTTACGACGGCAGCAAGAGACCCAGTACTTC.

The chain couples TRBV9 to TRBJ1-6, with 7 bases fitting TRBD1. Trimming at V came to 5 bases and at J to 4 bases, leaving 9 bases not matched to a gene. The V gene's germline CDR1 is SGDLS and CDR2 YYNGEE. The length of the CDR3 is 16 residues. The CDR3 DNA reads as TGTGCCAGCAGTGAGGGGACAGCCAGATATAATTCACCCCTCCACTTT. Protein: CASSEGTARYNSPLHF.

The chain employs TRBV5-1 and TRBJ2-1; D not resolved. V was pared by 0 bases and J by 6 bases, with 13 bases between. This CDR3 contains 15 residues. Germline values: CDR1 SGHRS, CDR2 YFSETQ. Written as DNA, the CDR3 is TGCGCCAGCAGCTTGGACTCCCCGCCCCGCAATGAGCAGTTCTTC. Its protein product is CASSLDSPPRNEQFF.

In its sample, this clone was seen once. This chain links TRBV19 with TRBJ2-7, with TRBD2 matching 7 bases. The germline V gene has CDR1 LNHDA and CDR2 SQIVND (reference sequence). CDR3 size: 14 residues. Unmatched junction bases numbered 4, after V lost 5 bases and J lost 0 bases. CDR3 nucleotide sequence: TGTGCCAGTAGTGTGGCTAGCGGCTCCTACGAGCAGTACTTC. Translation gives CASSVASGSYEQYF.

The genes are TRBV27 and TRBJ2-1, with 8 bases that match TRBD2. The CDR3 runs to 15 residues. Germline CDR1 MNHEY, CDR2 SMNVEV (reference sequence). V shed 5 bases, J shed 1 base, and the junction held 4 bases outside the gene matches. As DNA, the CDR3 is TGTGCCAGCAGTACCCTAGCGGGTTCCTACAATGAGCAGTTCTTC. Residues: CASSTLAGSYNEQFF.

This clone came up once. The V call is TRBV7-8, the J call TRBJ2-7; 7 nucleotides match TRBD1. There are 16 residues in the CDR3. V lost 5 bases and J lost 2; bases outside the gene matches: 12. Germline CDR1 reads SGHVS; CDR2 reads FQNEAQ. The CDR3 region has the DNA TGTGCCAGCAGCCCTACAGGGGACACCGAACCCTACGAGCAGTACTTC. Its protein is CASSPTGDTEPYEQYF.

This sequence joins TRBV7-2 and TRBJ2-2; D perhaps matches TRBD1 (6 bases). V lost 1 base and J lost 2, with 11 bases in between. The CDR3 consists of 16 residues. In germline, CDR1 is SGHTA, CDR2 FQGNSA. The chain's CDR3 is CASSLGGRGNTGELFF. The CDR3 DNA reads TGTGCCAGCAGCTTAGGGGGCAGGGGAAACACCGGGGAGCTGTTTTTT.

The J gene is TRBJ1-1, the V gene TRBV11-3; a possible D gene is TRBD1 (5 bases). V gave up 2 bases and J gave up 0 bases, with 16 bases separating them. The CDR3 spans 17 residues. Germline values: CDR1 SGHNT, CDR2 YENEEA. The CDR3 protein is CASSLPWGGKLNTEAFF. CDR3 DNA sequence: TGTGCCAGCAGCTTACCTTGGGGCGGCAAATTGAACACTGAAGCTTTCTTT. The full variable domain, in which reference TRBV11-3 and TRBJ1-1 provide the parts outside the CDR3, is EAGVVQSPRYKIIEKKQPVAFWCNPISGHNTLYWYLQNLGQGPELLIRYENEEAVDDSQLPKDRFSAERLKGVDSTLKIQPAELGDSAVYLCASSLPWGGKLNTEAFFGQGTRLTVV.

This clone was counted once. Being one base from a much bigger clone, this may be a read error. The V and J genes are TRBV5-6 and TRBJ2-5, with 7 bases fitting TRBD1. With 0 bases clipped from V and 2 bases from J, the junction kept 1 base outside the gene matches. CDR1 and CDR2 (germline): SGHDT, YYEEEE. This CDR3 comprises 14 residues. CDR3 protein: CASSLGDRQETQYF. CDR3 nucleotide sequence: TGTGCCAGCAGCTTGGGGGACAGACAAGAGACCCAGTACTTC.

The genes are TRBV7-2 and TRBJ2-7; 10 bases line up with TRBD2. The germline V gene encodes CDR1 SGHTA and CDR2 FQGNSA. This CDR3 contains 17 residues. The V gene end was trimmed by 5 bases and the J gene end by 3 bases; junction bases not matched to a gene: 13. CDR3 DNA: TGTGCCAGCAGCGCGTACACCTCGGTAGCGGGAGGCTACGAGCAGTACTTC. Translation gives CASSAYTSVAGGYEQYF.

The V gene is TRBV30, the J gene TRBJ1-6; D is undetermined. With 1 base removed from V and 9 bases from J, the gap between germline ends came to 19 bases. CDR1 and CDR2 from the germline V gene are GTSNPN and SVGIG (reference sequence). CDR3 length: 16 amino acids. The CDR3 sequence: CAWSARLQRNISPLHF. CDR3 DNA: TGTGCCTGGAGTGCCCGTCTTCAACGGAACATTTCACCCCTCCACTTT.